One and the same sample provided the 30 T cell receptor beta chains below, sequenced in a study of control samples from healthy donors and cancer patients. Libraries were prepared by immunoSEQ multiplex PCR; TCRdb keeps only in-frame clonotypes and omits some of them. The sample lists over 150,000 clones, more than 80% occurring once. The sample consisted of blood. The receptors were gathered from a man under 40 in good health.

The CDR3 bases are TGTGCCAGCAGTTTAGTGGCGTTGGGACAGGCGTATTCACCCCTCCACTTT. It is translated as CASSLVALGQAYSPLHF. The rearrangement joins TRBV27 to TRBJ1-6; 8 bases fit TRBD1. The trim removed 2 bases at V and 8 bases at J, leaving 11 bases unmatched. Germline loops: CDR1 MNHEY, CDR2 SMNVEV (reference sequence). The CDR3 has 17 amino acids.

The chain carries TRBV5-4 and TRBJ2-7; a weak D match, TRBD1 (6 bases). Trimming took off 4 bases at V and 3 bases at J, with 8 bases between the two ends. CDR3 length equals 12 residues. Germline CDR1 and CDR2: SGHNT and YYREEE (reference sequence). CDR3 amino acids: CASSVQGYEQYF. Here the CDR3 DNA reads TGTGCCAGCAGCGTACAGGGCTACGAGCAGTACTTC. Together with reference TRBV5-4 and TRBJ2-7, the CDR3 gives the full variable domain: ETGVTQSPTHLIKTRGQQVTLRCSSQSGHNTVSWYQQALGQGPQFIFQYYREEENGRGNFPPRFSGLQFPNYSSELNVNALELDDSALYLCASSVQGYEQYFGPGTRLTVT.

The rearrangement uses TRBV4-3 and TRBJ2-7; 8 nucleotides agree with TRBD1. Germline V gene lookup returns CDR1 LGHNA and CDR2 YSLEER. J was trimmed by 7 bases and V by 5 bases; bases with no gene match: 7. The CDR3 spans 13 residues. This chain's CDR3 is CASSGGTGEEQYF. CDR3 in DNA: TGCGCCAGCAGCGGAGGGACAGGCGAGGAGCAGTACTTC.

This sequence joins TRBV19 and TRBJ2-7; TRBD1 agrees at 8 bases. This CDR3 is built from 16 residues. Germline CDR1 and CDR2: LNHDA and SQIVND (reference sequence). V trimming: 5 bases; J trimming: 7 bases; junction bases outside the gene matches: 16. The CDR3 DNA reads as TGTGCCAGTAGTGCGTCGATCCAGGGGGCCCTTTGGGAGCAGTACTTC. Encoded protein: CASSASIQGALWEQYF. The whole variable domain, remainder taken from reference TRBV19 and TRBJ2-7, is DGGITQSPKYLFRKEGQNVTLSCEQNLNHDAMYWYRQDPGQGLRLIYYSQIVNDFQKGDIAEGYSVSREKKESFPLTVTSAQKNPTAFYLCASSASIQGALWEQYFGPGTRLTVT.

This chain links TRBV15 with TRBJ1-5; TRBD1 is a possible D gene (5 bases). This CDR3 spans 17 amino acids. Per germline, CDR1 LNHNV and CDR2 YYDKDF (reference sequence). Between the trimmed V and J ends, which lost 0 bases and 0 bases, there was a span of 12 bases. CDR3: CATSRERAGHSNQPQHF. The CDR3 DNA reads TGTGCCACCAGCAGAGAGCGGGCAGGGCATAGCAATCAGCCCCAGCATTTT. The full variable domain, completed using reference TRBV15 and TRBJ1-5, is DAMVIQNPRYQVTQFGKPVTLSCSQTLNHNVMYWYQQKSSQAPKLLFHYYDKDFNNEADTPDNFQSRRPNTSFCFLDIRSPGLGDTAMYLCATSRERAGHSNQPQHFGDGTRLSIL.

This chain joins TRBV30 and TRBJ1-1; no clear D gene. V dropped 5 bases and J dropped 2 bases, with 6 bases sitting between them. The CDR3 has 11 residues. CDR1 is GTSNPN, CDR2 SVGIG, per germline (reference sequence). DNA of the CDR3: TGTGCCTGGGAACAAAACACTGAAGCTTTCTTT. It codes for CAWEQNTEAFF.

CDR3 DNA sequence: TGTGCCAGCAGCTTGACAGGGACCGGGAACACTGAAGCTTTCTTT. Translated: CASSLTGTGNTEAFF. The rearrangement links TRBV7-2 to TRBJ1-1; 7 bases map to TRBD1. The CDR3 covers 15 residues. The trim removed 3 bases at V and 1 base at J, leaving 5 bases unmatched. Germline assignment: CDR1 SGHTA and CDR2 FQGNSA.

The chain combines TRBV19 with TRBJ2-7, with D unresolved. Germline CDR1 is LNHDA and CDR2 is SQIVND (reference sequence). The length of the CDR3 is 17 residues. V lost 6 bases to trimming and J lost 2 bases, with 23 bases between them. This CDR3 reads CASSPGRFVVGTYEQYF. CDR3 sequence (DNA): TGTGCCAGTAGCCCAGGTAGGTTCGTGGTAGGGACCTACGAGCAGTACTTC.

The V call is TRBV6-4, the J call TRBJ1-1; D ambiguous. The V and J ends lost 3 bases and 1 base respectively, with 6 bases between them. Germline CDR1 is MRHNA and CDR2 is SNTAGT. The CDR3 covers 13 residues. This CDR3 is CASSEGRNTEAFF. CDR3 bases: TGTGCCAGCAGTGAGGGTCGGAACACTGAAGCTTTCTTT.

This clone was counted a single time. The chain couples TRBV7-6 to TRBJ2-7; perhaps TRBD1 as D (6 bases). The CDR3 length is 15 residues. The V gene's germline CDR1 is SGHVS and CDR2 FNYEAQ. Trimming took 5 bases from V and 5 from J, leaving 19 bases between them. The CDR3 sequence is CASSLYPGAGNEQYF. The CDR3 DNA reads TGTGCCAGCAGCCTTTACCCAGGGGCAGGGAACGAGCAGTACTTC.

The chain employs TRBV11-2 and TRBJ2-3; 12 bases are shared with TRBD2. V lost 6 bases, J lost 0 bases, and 1 base stayed unmatched. The CDR3 is 15 residues long. Germline V gene lookup returns CDR1 SGHAT and CDR2 FQNNGV. The CDR3 DNA follows: TGTGCCAGCAGTCTAGCGGGGGGGAGCACAGATACGCAGTATTTT. Protein product: CASSLAGGSTDTQYF.

V gene TRBV5-1 combines with J gene TRBJ1-1, with D unclear. V was pared by 0 bases and J by 1 base, with 16 bases between. From germline, CDR1 is SGHRS and CDR2 YFSETQ. This CDR3 region has 17 residues. This CDR3 reads CASSLGFKASRNTEAFF. The CDR3 DNA reads TGCGCCAGCAGCTTGGGTTTTAAGGCCAGTAGGAACACTGAAGCTTTCTTT.

This sequence joins TRBV28 and TRBJ1-3; D perhaps matches TRBD1 (6 bases). Germline assignment: CDR1 MDHEN and CDR2 SYDVKM. The CDR3 runs to 16 residues. The V gene lost 2 bases and the J gene lost 4 bases, with 15 bases spanning the gap. The CDR3 nucleotides read TGTGCCAGCAGTTTAGGTGAAGGACAGTGGGGAAACACCATATATTTT. Translating it yields CASSLGEGQWGNTIYF.

CDR3 DNA sequence: TGTGCCAGCAGCCCGGGACTAGTCCGATACACCGGGGAGCTGTTTTTT. Translating it yields CASSPGLVRYTGELFF. This chain links TRBV7-2 with TRBJ2-2; 8 bases match TRBD2. Germline lookup yields CDR1 SGHTA and CDR2 FQGNSA. V dropped 5 bases and J dropped 3; count of bases not matched to a gene: 8. The CDR3 spans 16 residues.

The rearrangement joins TRBV21-1 to TRBJ1-2. TRBV21-1 is shown as a pseudogene. The CDR3 contains 20 residues. The CDR3 nucleotides read TGTGCCAGCAGCAAATTATCGGTTCGGGGGCGAGGGTCTGGAATCTATGGCTACACCTTC. Amino acid sequence: CASSKLSVRGRGSGIYGYTF.

The chain combines TRBV9 with TRBJ1-2; possibly TRBD1 for D (5 bases). Trimming took 0 bases from V and 5 from J, leaving 11 bases between them. Looked up from germline, CDR1 is SGDLS and CDR2 is YYNGEE. The CDR3 sequence is 14 residues long. In DNA form, the CDR3 reads TGTGCCAGCAGCGTAGGCTGGGGGAGGTATGGCTACACCTTC. Translation gives CASSVGWGRYGYTF.

The chain links TRBV6-6 to TRBJ2-7; TRBD2 might be the D (6 bases). Deletions cut 7 bases from V and 0 bases from J, with 16 bases between. The CDR3 loop spans 15 amino acids. Germline CDR1 and CDR2: MNHNY and SVGAGI (reference sequence). CDR3 sequence reads: CASNPGLGSSYEQYF. Written as DNA, the CDR3 is TGTGCCAGCAACCCAGGGCTCGGGAGCTCCTACGAGCAGTACTTC.

This chain joins TRBV3-1 (or the pseudogene TRBV3-2) and TRBJ1-2, with a tentative D call TRBD1 (5 bases). Trimming took off 3 bases at V and 3 bases at J, with 14 bases between the two ends. The CDR3 runs 15 residues. Germline CDR1 and CDR2: LGHDT and YNNKEL (reference sequence). CDR3 coding DNA: TGTGCCAGCAGCCACCCGGGGCGATCGGACTATGGCTACACCTTC. Its translation is CASSHPGRSDYGYTF.

This rearrangement joins TRBV28 to TRBJ2-6; 9 bases are shared with TRBD2. CDR1 is MDHEN, CDR2 SYDVKM, per germline. The CDR3 sequence is 18 residues long. The J segment lost 0 bases and the V segment lost 7 bases, leaving 10 bases of the junction unmatched. The CDR3 bases are TGTGCCAGCACCCTCCGTCGGACTAGCGTCTCTGGGGCCAACGTCCTGACTTTC. This codes for CASTLRRTSVSGANVLTF.

The chain is built from TRBV14 and TRBJ2-1; D possibly corresponds to TRBD2 (5 bases). The CDR3 spans 12 residues. Germline V gene sequence: CDR1 SGHDN, CDR2 FVKESK. Trimming pared 7 bases from V and 9 bases from J, leaving 13 bases between. The CDR3 DNA sequence: TGTGCCAGCAACACGGACTTTTCTGAGCAGTTCTTC. This translates into CASNTDFSEQFF.

This clone was recorded only once. The chain joins TRBV6-5 to TRBJ2-7; tentative D call: TRBD2 (5 bases). The CDR3 totals 14 residues. Looked up from germline, CDR1 is MNHEY and CDR2 is SVGAGI. With 3 bases removed from V and 3 bases from J, the gap between germline ends came to 12 bases. CDR3 in DNA: TGTGCCAGCAGTTATCGGGCTAGCTTCTACGAGCAGTACTTC. It encodes CASSYRASFYEQYF.

V gene TRBV29-1 combines with J gene TRBJ1-1; 10 bases are shared with TRBD1. The germline V gene encodes CDR1 SQVTM and CDR2 ANQGSEA. The CDR3 is 15 amino acids. V was clipped by 6 bases and J by 0 bases; unmatched bases: 7. The CDR3 nucleotides are TGCAGCGTCGGCCGGGACAGGGGAATGAACACTGAAGCTTTCTTT. This gives the protein CSVGRDRGMNTEAFF.

The chain employs TRBV28 and TRBJ1-5; D is perhaps TRBD1 (6 bases). The CDR3 is 14 residues long. Trimming cost V 8 bases and J 6 bases, with 17 bases left between them. Germline CDR1 and CDR2: MDHEN and SYDVKM. CDR3 bases: TGTGCCAGCGCAGGACAGTTAAGCTCTCAGCCCCAGCATTTT. It is translated as CASAGQLSSQPQHF.

In DNA, the CDR3 is TGTGCCAGCAGCCCTGACACTGAAGCTTTCTTT. It encodes CASSPDTEAFF. V gene TRBV2 combines with J gene TRBJ1-1; D is ambiguous. CDR1 and CDR2 from the germline V gene are SNHLY and FYNNEI. Trimming removed 6 bases at V and 3 bases at J, with 5 bases between. This CDR3 has 11 residues. The full variable domain, in which reference TRBV2 and TRBJ1-1 provide the parts outside the CDR3, is EPEVTQTPSHQVTQMGQEVILRCVPISNHLYFYWYRQILGQKVEFLVSFYNNEISEKSEIFDDQFSVERPDGSNFTLKIRSTKLEDSAMYFCASSPDTEAFFGQGTRLTVV.

A note on this clone: This sample includes further DNA sequences coding for the same CDR3. The chain couples TRBV27 to TRBJ1-6, with no clear D. The CDR3 totals 12 residues. Germline V lookup: CDR1 MNHEY, CDR2 SMNVEV (reference sequence). V was pared by 3 bases and J by 8 bases, with 5 bases between. This chain's CDR3 is CASSLGYSPLHF. DNA for the CDR3: TGTGCCAGCAGTTTGGGGTATTCACCCCTCCACTTT.

This clone was counted once. J is TRBJ2-2 and V is TRBV11-2; no clear D. Germline V CDR1 and CDR2: SGHAT, FQNNGV. CDR3 length equals 15 residues. The V and J ends lost 2 bases and 5 bases respectively, with 12 bases between them. The CDR3 protein is CASSLWASTTGELFF. CDR3 nucleotide sequence: TGTGCCAGCAGCTTATGGGCAAGTACAACCGGGGAGCTGTTTTTT.

The chain joins TRBV7-9 to TRBJ2-7; D possibly uses TRBD1 or TRBD2 (7 bases each). The CDR3 totals 15 residues. Germline CDR1 SEHNR, CDR2 FQNEAQ (reference sequence). V lost 7 bases, J lost 2 bases, and 18 bases lay in between. The CDR3 loop is CASTPPGGRAYEQYF. In DNA form, the CDR3 reads TGTGCCAGCACCCCCCCAGGGGGGAGGGCCTACGAGCAGTACTTC.

J is TRBJ2-4 and V is TRBV14, with D hard to call. Deletions cut 1 base from V and 4 bases from J, with 14 bases between. This CDR3 is 16 amino acids long. The V gene's germline CDR1 is SGHDN and CDR2 FVKESK. The CDR3 DNA sequence: TGTGCCAGCAGCCAAGGCGTGGCTCACCGAAAAAACATTCAGTACTTC. Protein: CASSQGVAHRKNIQYF.

The V and J genes are TRBV6-5 and TRBJ1-4; 7 bases are shared with TRBD1. The V and J ends lost 4 bases and 8 bases, in that order; junction bases with no gene match: 7. Germline V lookup: CDR1 MNHEY, CDR2 SVGAGI. This CDR3 has 14 residues. The CDR3, as DNA: TGTGCCAGCAGTTTACAGGGGAGAGGAGAAAAACTGTTTTTT. Translating it yields CASSLQGRGEKLFF.

This sequence joins TRBV27 and TRBJ1-3; the D gene is possibly TRBD1 (5 bases). CDR3 size: 17 residues. The V gene lost 2 bases and the J gene lost 0 bases, with 14 bases spanning the gap. Germline-derived CDR1 and CDR2 are MNHEY and SMNVEV (reference sequence). The CDR3 DNA reads as TGTGCCAGCAGTTTAGAACCTCCGGGGCCCTCTGGAAACACCATATATTTT. It encodes CASSLEPPGPSGNTIYF.